The 2 T cell receptor beta chains below all came from one sample that was sequenced in a study of blood T cells in healthy people across ages (dated by TCRdb to the mid-2010s). Library prep was done by 5' RACE. Sequencing was carried out with an Illumina HiSeq 2500. A second PCR of about 7 to 12 cycles was performed with a sample-barcoded 5' primer and a J-beta primer mix. TCRdb handled the public reads itself, with Q25 trimming in fastp and clone calling in MiXCR, and kept productive beta chains. Rows are unified per CDR3 protein, each entry keeping the most common DNA and genes. The sample yields about 400,000 distinct CDR3 sequences; approximately 52% were counted once. The ten largest account for 51% of the sample. The specimen sequenced was blood. These receptor sequences come from a man in his 60s in good health.

A word on this clonotype: The DNA is omitted, as the CDR3 cannot be located on it reliably, and the CDR3 follows TCRdb's listing. V gene TRBV27 combines with J gene TRBJ2-3; the table's D call, TRBD2, has no DNA check behind it. The CDR3 region is 16 residues in length, termini included. Germline V gene lookup returns CDR1 MNHEY and CDR2 SMNVEV (reference sequence). CDR3 sequence: CASSSSTSGSTDTQYF.

There are a few counts of this clonotype. This chain joins TRBV20-1 and TRBJ1-1; D is uncertain. The length of the CDR3 is 14 residues. V lost 6 bases and J 1 base, leaving 15 bases between the germline ends. The germline V gene encodes CDR1 DFQATT and CDR2 SNEGSKA (reference sequence). The CDR3 region is CSAPSAERNTEAFF. CDR3 bases: TGCAGTGCCCCTAGTGCGGAAAGGAACACTGAAGCTTTCTTT.